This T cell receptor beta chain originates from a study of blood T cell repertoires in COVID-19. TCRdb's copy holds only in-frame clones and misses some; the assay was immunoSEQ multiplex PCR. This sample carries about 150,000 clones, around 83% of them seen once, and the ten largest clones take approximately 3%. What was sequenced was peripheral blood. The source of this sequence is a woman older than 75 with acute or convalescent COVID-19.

In DNA form, the CDR3 reads TGCGCCAGCAGCATAGATCCGGGACAGAGTACCGGGGAGCTGTTTTTT. Translating it yields CASSIDPGQSTGELFF. The chain couples TRBV5-1 to TRBJ2-2, with 7 bases that match TRBD1. Germline CDR1 is SGHRS and CDR2 is YFSETQ. This CDR3 has 16 amino acids. The ends lost 4 bases at V and 5 bases at J; junction bases unmatched: 11.